This T cell receptor (beta chain) was captured by sequencing in a study of cytomegalovirus exposure and HLA in healthy donors. Primers for the PCR totalled 60 Vbeta and 13 Jbeta. Clones were sequenced by immunoSEQ multiplex PCR, and TCRdb holds only the in-frame ones, with some missing. Of some 130,000 clones in the sample, roughly 78% were seen once. Notes on the study in general: The classifier was said to identify cytomegalovirus status with high specificity and sensitivity.

Germline CDR1 SGHAT, CDR2 FQDESV (reference sequence). The CDR3 covers 14 residues. After removal of 4 bases from V and 2 bases from J, the junction contained 1 base not matched to a gene. Concerning this clone itself: The antigen is unknown.

This TCR derives from a man in his forties in good health and CMV-seropositive. This chain joins TRBV11-1 and TRBJ1-2, with TRBD1 matching 10 bases. The source material was PBMCs. CDR3 in DNA: TGTGCCAGCAGCTCGGGACAGGGGAACTATGGCTACACCTTC. It specifies CASSSGQGNYGYTF. The entire variable domain, with the rest obtained from reference TRBV11-1 and TRBJ1-2, is as follows: EAEVAQSPRYKITEKSQAVAFWCDPISGHATLYWYRQILGQGPELLVQFQDESVVDDSQLPKDRFSAERLKGVDSTLKIQPAELGDSAMYLCASSSGQGNYGYTFGSGTRLTVV.